This T cell receptor (beta chain) was sequenced in a study of blood T cell repertoires in COVID-19. The wider study: The United States, Italy and Spain were the sources of the acute and convalescent COVID-19 samples.

The V and J ends lost 6 bases and 4 bases respectively, with 10 bases between them. Germline V lookup: CDR1 ENHRY, CDR2 SYGVKD. CDR3 length: 14 residues. Method: immunoSEQ multiplex PCR; TCRdb's copy keeps in-frame clones and lacks some. The sample contains about 87,000 clones, 70% to 85% of which appear only once. The sequencing sample was made of peripheral blood. The chain has TRBV10-3 and TRBJ2-6; possible D gene TRBD2, 5 bases. This clonotype originated in a woman at least 80 years old with COVID-19, enrolled during active disease. CDR3 bases: TGTGCCATCAGGAGGGTTGCAGGGGCCAACGTCCTGACTTTC. Translated: CAIRRVAGANVLTF.